Each of the 31 T cell receptor beta chains below was sequenced from the same sample in a study of T-cell memory formation after mild COVID-19. MiXCR was run by TCRdb on the 5' RACE reads, yielding one entry per CDR3 protein. Counted here are approximately 290,000 distinct CDR3 sequences, roughly 15% occurring once; the ten biggest clones make up over 20%. Input material: PBMCs or a T cell subset sorted from them (not recorded which). These receptors were collected from a man aged 18 to 35 who had mild COVID-19 (a few samples of this study predate the infection). Cell type and time point are not known.

This chain joins TRBV7-2 and TRBJ2-7; D may be TRBD2 (5 bases). CDR1 and CDR2 (germline): SGHTA, FQGNSA. V lost 1 base and J lost 5, with 12 bases in between. The CDR3 runs 14 residues. The CDR3 coding sequence is TGTGCCAGCAGCTTAGTCGAACTAGATGACGAGCAGTACTTC. Encoded protein: CASSLVELDDEQYF.

The chain combines TRBV7-2 with TRBJ2-7; TRBD1 aligns across 8 bases. Germline CDR1 and CDR2: SGHTA and FQGNSA. V was pared by 7 bases and J by 5 bases, with 7 bases of the junction left unmatched. The CDR3 sequence is 13 residues long. The CDR3 DNA sequence: TGTGCCAGCACTAGGACAGGGAGCGACGAGCAGTACTTC. This gives the protein CASTRTGSDEQYF.

Ten or more counts support this clonotype. The chain couples TRBV29-1 to TRBJ2-5; no clear D gene. V shed 0 bases and J shed 4 bases, with 9 bases lying between them. CDR1 is SQVTM, CDR2 ANQGSEA, per germline. The CDR3 covers 13 residues. The CDR3 here is CSVEDPAGETQYF. CDR3 DNA sequence: TGCAGCGTTGAAGATCCCGCAGGAGAGACCCAGTACTTC.

This clonotype was recorded at least ten times. This chain links TRBV5-1 with TRBJ2-1; D ambiguous. Germline assignment: CDR1 SGHRS and CDR2 YFSETQ. Between the trimmed V and J ends, which lost 0 bases and 0 bases, there was a span of 7 bases. CDR3 length equals 15 residues. The CDR3 bases are TGCGCCAGCAGCTTGGCCGGAGACTCCTACAATGAGCAGTTCTTC. This sequence encodes CASSLAGDSYNEQFF.

This clonotype was seen more than once but under ten times. This chain joins TRBV5-1 and TRBJ2-3; 8 bases agree with TRBD2. CDR3 length: 16 residues. V was pared by 1 base and J by 2 bases, with 6 bases of the junction left unmatched. CDR1 and CDR2 from the germline V gene are SGHRS and YFSETQ. The CDR3 sequence is CASSLQLAELTDTQYF. The CDR3, as DNA: TGCGCCAGCAGCTTGCAACTAGCGGAGCTCACAGATACGCAGTATTTT.

This clonotype was counted a few times. The V call is TRBV18, the J call TRBJ2-7; no clear D gene. This CDR3 comprises 13 residues. V dropped 10 bases and J dropped 5 bases, with 18 bases sitting between them. Germline values: CDR1 KGHSH, CDR2 LQKENI. The CDR3 is CATLRSREDEQYF. In DNA, the CDR3 is TGTGCCACCTTAAGAAGTAGGGAAGACGAGCAGTACTTC.

This clonotype was detected only a few times. The rearrangement links TRBV4-3 to TRBJ2-7; D unclear. CDR1 LGHNA and CDR2 YSLEER come from the germline V gene. This CDR3 region has 15 residues. Trimming shortened V by 1 base and J by 2 bases, and 12 bases separated the two germline ends. CDR3 region: CASSQAVQETYEQYF. The CDR3 DNA reads TGCGCCAGCAGCCAAGCGGTGCAGGAGACCTACGAGCAGTACTTC.

The V call is TRBV28, the J call TRBJ1-2, with a tentative D call TRBD1 (5 bases). The V gene's germline CDR1 is MDHEN and CDR2 SYDVKM. V was shortened by 6 bases and J by 8 bases, with 13 bases between the two germline ends. The CDR3 extends over 12 amino acids. In DNA, the CDR3 is TGTGCCAGCAGCCCGTTAGGGGTCGGCTACACCTTC. Translation: CASSPLGVGYTF.

This clonotype was seen many times. The chain combines TRBV18 with TRBJ2-5; D call uncertain. With 3 bases removed from V and 5 bases from J, the gap between germline ends came to 10 bases. From germline, CDR1 is KGHSH and CDR2 LQKENI. This CDR3 has 13 residues. CDR3 sequence (DNA): TGTGCCAGCTCACCGGGAAGCCGGGAGACCCAGTACTTC. Translating gives CASSPGSRETQYF. The full variable domain, completed using reference TRBV18 and TRBJ2-5, is NAGVMQNPRHLVRRRGQEARLRCSPMKGHSHVYWYRQLPEEGLKFMVYLQKENIIDESGMPKERFSAEFPKEGPSILRIQQVVRGDSAAYFCASSPGSRETQYFGPGTRLLVL.

The V gene is TRBV20-1, the J gene TRBJ2-1; TRBD2 matches 10 bases. The trim removed 0 bases at V and 6 bases at J, leaving 5 bases unmatched. CDR1 DFQATT and CDR2 SNEGSKA come from the germline V gene (reference sequence). This CDR3 contains 15 residues. DNA of the CDR3: TGCAGTGCTAGAGATCTAGCGGGGGCCGCCAATGAGCAGTTCTTC. Its translation is CSARDLAGAANEQFF.

CDR3 sequence (DNA): TGCAGTGCTAGAGATCGGATGGGGCATTACGAGCAGTACTTC. Translating it yields CSARDRMGHYEQYF. The rearrangement uses TRBV20-1 and TRBJ2-7; a possible D gene is TRBD1 (5 bases). Deletions cut 0 bases from V and 4 bases from J, with 13 bases between. The V gene's germline CDR1 is DFQATT and CDR2 SNEGSKA (reference sequence). The CDR3 is 14 amino acids.

In its sample, this clonotype was seen a few times. The rearrangement joins TRBV7-7 to TRBJ2-2, with 10 bases that match TRBD2. The germline V gene has CDR1 SSHAT and CDR2 FNYEAQ (reference sequence). The CDR3 loop spans 15 amino acids. V was clipped by 5 bases and J by 8 bases; unmatched bases: 8. CDR3 sequence (DNA): TGTGCCAGCAGCGTGGGACTAGCGTCTAATGGGGAGCTGTTTTTT. Translation gives CASSVGLASNGELFF.

This clonotype occurred many times. The chain links TRBV27 to TRBJ2-2; weak D call: TRBD2 (5 bases). Per the germline V gene, CDR1 is MNHEY and CDR2 is SMNVEV (reference sequence). The germline V and J ends were trimmed by 3 bases and 0 bases, with 8 bases remaining between them. This CDR3 contains 15 residues. The CDR3 DNA is TGTGCCAGCAGTTTCGGGCGGGCGAACACCGGGGAGCTGTTTTTT. This gives the protein CASSFGRANTGELFF.

This clonotype occurred a few times. The rearrangement links TRBV5-6 to TRBJ2-7, with D maybe TRBD1 (6 bases). This CDR3 is built from 14 residues. The V gene lost 2 bases and the J gene lost 3 bases, with 12 bases spanning the gap. Germline V gives CDR1 SGHDT, CDR2 YYEEEE. The DNA for the CDR3 is TGTGCCAGCAGCTTCGAGACAGGACGCTACGAGCAGTACGTC. Its protein product is CASSFETGRYEQYV.

In this sample, this clonotype turned up many times. The V call is TRBV20-1, the J call TRBJ2-3; D is perhaps TRBD1 or TRBD2 (5 bases each). In germline, CDR1 is DFQATT, CDR2 SNEGSKA (reference sequence). The CDR3 is 15 amino acids. V gave up 6 bases and J gave up 3 bases, with 19 bases separating them. The CDR3 sequence: CSAPPGGSSTDTQYF. For the CDR3, the DNA is TGCAGTGCCCCCCCTGGGGGATCTTCGACAGATACGCAGTATTTT.

This clonotype was found a few times. The rearrangement links TRBV28 to TRBJ2-1, with 7 bases matching TRBD2. With V trimmed by 7 bases and J by 2 bases, 5 bases remained unmatched. This CDR3 comprises 14 residues. Germline V gene lookup returns CDR1 MDHEN and CDR2 SYDVKM. Written as DNA, the CDR3 is TGTGCCAGCACCTCTGCGGGGGCCTACAATGAGCAGTTCTTC. Translation gives CASTSAGAYNEQFF. Variable domain in full (rest from reference TRBV28 and TRBJ2-1): DVKVTQSSRYLVKRTGEKVFLECVQDMDHENMFWYRQDPGLGLRLIYFSYDVKMKEKGDIPEGYSVSREKKERFSLILESASTNQTSMYLCASTSAGAYNEQFFGPGTRLTVL.

CDR3 in DNA: TGCGCCAGCAGCCAGACGGAGGTTATAACCTACGAGCAGTACTTC. Translation gives CASSQTEVITYEQYF. The genes are TRBV5-1 and TRBJ2-7; possible D gene TRBD2, 5 bases. There are 15 residues in the CDR3. Trimming shortened V by 4 bases and J by 2 bases, and 16 bases separated the two germline ends. The germline CDR1 and CDR2 sequences are SGHRS and YFSETQ.

The rearrangement uses TRBV3-1 and TRBJ1-2, with D uncertain. The germline CDR1 and CDR2 sequences are LGHDT and YNNKEL (reference sequence). V was cut by 4 bases and J by 4 bases, with 13 bases left in between. The CDR3 totals 14 residues. CDR3 bases: TGTGCCAGCAGCCTCCCCGGGCATCCCTATGGCTACACCTTC. This translates into CASSLPGHPYGYTF. Using reference TRBV3-1 and TRBJ1-2 for the parts outside the CDR3, the full variable domain is DTAVSQTPKYLVTQMGNDKSIKCEQNLGHDTMYWYKQDSKKFLKIMFSYNNKELIINETVPNRFSPKSPDKAHLNLHINSLELGDSAVYFCASSLPGHPYGYTFGSGTRLTVV.

This clonotype appeared a few times. CDR3 in DNA: TGTGCCAGCAGCCCGCTTTGGAGCAATCAGCCCCAGCATTTT. Translated, it gives CASSPLWSNQPQHF. The J gene is TRBJ1-5, the V gene TRBV5-5; no clear D gene. Trimming removed 4 bases from V and 1 base from J, with 9 bases in between. The CDR3 consists of 14 residues. Germline CDR1 and CDR2: SGHKS and YYEKEE (reference sequence).

The genes are TRBV4-1 and TRBJ1-6; 11 bases are shared with TRBD1. Germline trimming cut 4 bases from V and 10 bases from J; bases unmatched to any gene: 12. The CDR3 is 17 residues long. Germline CDR1 MGHRA, CDR2 YSYEKL. The CDR3 spells CASSPLGQGALGSPLHF. The CDR3 DNA reads as TGCGCCAGCAGCCCCCTAGGACAGGGGGCTTTGGGATCACCCCTCCACTTT.

This clonotype was observed a few times. This chain joins TRBV5-1 and TRBJ1-1, with D tentatively TRBD1 (6 bases). This CDR3 spans 14 amino acids. The V gene's germline CDR1 is SGHRS and CDR2 YFSETQ. V was pared by 1 base and J by 3 bases, with 10 bases between. The CDR3 nucleotides read TGCGCCAGCAGCTTGATTGCAGGGGACACTGAAGCTTTCTTT. This gives the protein CASSLIAGDTEAFF.

This clonotype came up a few times. J is TRBJ1-1 and V is TRBV5-1; 8 positions match TRBD1. CDR3 length: 14 amino acids. J gave up 2 bases and V 4 bases, and 4 bases lay outside the gene matches. The V gene's germline CDR1 is SGHRS and CDR2 YFSETQ. In nucleotides, the CDR3 is TGCGCCAGCAGCACGGGACAGGTCAACACTGAAGCTTTCTTT. Translated: CASSTGQVNTEAFF.

The rearrangement links TRBV5-1 to TRBJ1-6; 9 nucleotides align to TRBD1. Looked up from germline, CDR1 is SGHRS and CDR2 is YFSETQ. This CDR3 comprises 17 residues. Losses at the gene ends were 4 bases for V and 8 bases for J; bases not matched to a gene: 13. The CDR3 region is CASSLRAPGQGHSPLHF. CDR3 nucleotides: TGCGCCAGCAGCCTAAGGGCCCCGGGACAGGGACATTCACCCCTCCACTTT.

V gene TRBV6-1 combines with J gene TRBJ2-7; D uncertain. CDR1 and CDR2 (germline): MNHNS, SASEGT. The CDR3 totals 15 residues. With 1 base removed from V and 2 bases from J, the gap between germline ends came to 12 bases. CDR3 loop: CASSEGAGPPYEQYF. CDR3 DNA: TGTGCCAGCAGTGAAGGAGCAGGCCCTCCCTACGAGCAGTACTTC.

The chain uses TRBV9 and TRBJ2-2; TRBD2 aligns across 14 bases. CDR3 length equals 18 residues. The germline V gene has CDR1 SGDLS and CDR2 YYNGEE. The trim removed 4 bases at V and 0 bases at J, leaving 5 bases unmatched. This chain's CDR3 is CASSSGTSGGPNTGELFF. CDR3 bases: TGTGCCAGCAGCTCTGGGACTAGCGGGGGCCCGAACACCGGGGAGCTGTTTTTT. Together with reference TRBV9 and TRBJ2-2, the CDR3 gives the full variable domain: DSGVTQTPKHLITATGQRVTLRCSPRSGDLSVYWYQQSLDQGLQFLIQYYNGEERAKGNILERFSAQQFPDLHSELNLSSLELGDSALYFCASSSGTSGGPNTGELFFGEGSRLTVL.

This clonotype was detected ten times or more. V usage is TRBV5-1 and J usage is TRBJ2-4, with TRBD1 matching over 8 bases. Germline lookup yields CDR1 SGHRS and CDR2 YFSETQ. This CDR3 has 15 residues. The trim removed 4 bases at V and 4 bases at J, leaving 7 bases unmatched. Here the CDR3 reads CASSLPDRGKNIQYF. CDR3 bases: TGCGCCAGCAGCCTTCCTGACAGGGGAAAAAACATTCAGTACTTC. The full variable domain, its missing parts supplied by reference TRBV5-1 and TRBJ2-4, is KAGVTQTPRYLIKTRGQQVTLSCSPISGHRSVSWYQQTPGQGLQFLFEYFSETQRNKGNFPGRFSGRQFSNSRSEMNVSTLELGDSALYLCASSLPDRGKNIQYFGAGTRLSVL.

This clonotype was detected ten times or more. V and J are TRBV7-3 and TRBJ2-1, with D uncertain. The CDR3 extends over 13 amino acids. The ends were cut back, 5 bases at V and 6 bases at J, with 11 bases in the middle. Per the germline V gene, CDR1 is SGHTA and CDR2 is FQGTGA. CDR3 DNA sequence: TGTGCCAGCAGCCAGGTGGGCGTCAATGAGCAGTTCTTC. As protein: CASSQVGVNEQFF.

This clonotype was found a few times. V gene TRBV4-1 combines with J gene TRBJ2-3; D remains ambiguous. V shed 1 base and J shed 4 bases, with 9 bases lying between them. The CDR3 totals 14 residues. Germline V CDR1 and CDR2: MGHRA, YSYEKL. This CDR3 is CASSQVFQADTQYF. The CDR3 nucleotides are TGCGCCAGCAGCCAAGTATTTCAAGCAGATACGCAGTATTTT.

This clonotype turned up a few times. The chain joins TRBV7-9 to TRBJ1-1, with D possibly matching TRBD1 (6 bases). CDR1 is SEHNR, CDR2 FQNEAQ, per germline (reference sequence). Trimming cost V 5 bases and J 2 bases, with 12 bases left between them. The CDR3 is 14 amino acids. Here the CDR3 reads CASSMLQGNTEAFF. CDR3 DNA sequence: TGTGCCAGCAGCATGCTACAGGGAAACACTGAAGCTTTCTTT.

At least ten counts were recorded for this clonotype. The CDR3 sequence: CASSHLYDNEQFF. For the CDR3, the DNA is TGTGCCAGCAGCCATTTATATGACAATGAGCAGTTCTTC. V gene TRBV7-9 combines with J gene TRBJ2-1, with D unclear. Germline V gene lookup returns CDR1 SEHNR and CDR2 FQNEAQ (reference sequence). This CDR3 has 13 amino acids. V lost 5 bases and J lost 5, with 10 bases in between.

This clonotype was detected only a few times. The chain recombines TRBV29-1 with TRBJ2-7; weak D call: TRBD2 (6 bases). Trimming pared 4 bases from V and 5 bases from J, leaving 18 bases between. CDR3 length equals 14 residues. Per the germline V gene, CDR1 is SQVTM and CDR2 is ANQGSEA. This chain's CDR3 is CSVAGGAGAHEQYV. The CDR3 bases are TGCAGCGTTGCTGGCGGGGCCGGGGCCCACGAGCAGTACGTC.